Listed here are 14 T cell receptor beta chains from one sample, sequenced in a study of identical twins. One entry per CDR3 protein results from TCRdb running MiXCR on the 5' RACE reads. Among a few hundred thousand distinct CDR3 sequences listed, 9% to 10% were seen once. These data were likewise used in another study, on yellow fever vaccine responses in identical twins.

The source material was PBMCs. These TCRs come from a woman aged 18-29 years in good health.

V gene TRBV11-2 combines with J gene TRBJ2-7; D unresolved. Trimming removed 4 bases at V and 6 bases at J, with 19 bases between. The CDR3 is 15 amino acids. Germline CDR1 is SGHAT and CDR2 is FQNNGV. The CDR3 here is CASSSSLPPSGEQYF. CDR3 DNA sequence: TGTGCCAGCAGCTCTTCTTTGCCCCCTTCGGGCGAGCAGTACTTC. Drawing the rest from reference TRBV11-2 and TRBJ2-7, the complete variable domain is EAGVAQSPRYKIIEKRQSVAFWCNPISGHATLYWYQQILGQGPKLLIQFQNNGVVDDSQLPKDRFSAERLKGVDSTLKIQPAKLEDSAVYLCASSSSLPPSGEQYFGPGTRLTVT.

This clonotype has only a few counts. The V call is TRBV5-4, the J call TRBJ2-1, with 9 bases identical to TRBD1. Germline V CDR1 and CDR2: SGHNT, YYREEE (reference sequence). Trimming at V came to 4 bases and at J to 3 bases, leaving 11 bases not matched to a gene. The CDR3 has 17 amino acids. CDR3 in amino acids: CASSGQTGGAYYNEQFF. The CDR3 DNA is TGTGCCAGCAGCGGTCAGACAGGGGGGGCTTACTACAATGAGCAGTTCTTC. The full variable domain, its missing parts supplied by reference TRBV5-4 and TRBJ2-1, is ETGVTQSPTHLIKTRGQQVTLRCSSQSGHNTVSWYQQALGQGPQFIFQYYREEENGRGNFPPRFSGLQFPNYSSELNVNALELDDSALYLCASSGQTGGAYYNEQFFGPGTRLTVL.

The chain uses TRBV7-9 and TRBJ1-2; D uncertain. The CDR3 extends over 14 amino acids. V lost 2 bases and J 4 bases, leaving 11 bases between the germline ends. Looked up from germline, CDR1 is SEHNR and CDR2 is FQNEAQ (reference sequence). This chain's CDR3 is CASSLSSGFYGYTF. DNA of the CDR3: TGTGCCAGCAGCTTAAGTTCGGGCTTCTATGGCTACACCTTC.

This clonotype was observed many times. This chain links TRBV29-1 with TRBJ2-2; possibly TRBD2 for D (6 bases). The length of the CDR3 is 14 residues. Germline V gives CDR1 SQVTM, CDR2 ANQGSEA. The V gene lost 6 bases and the J gene lost 2 bases, with 13 bases spanning the gap. The CDR3 spells CSVVSGVNTGELFF. CDR3 in DNA: TGCAGCGTGGTTAGCGGAGTCAACACCGGGGAGCTGTTTTTT.

The V gene is TRBV21-1, the J gene TRBJ2-7. TRBV21-1 represents a pseudogene. CDR3 length equals 15 residues. The CDR3 is CASSGCRDCIRRQYF. DNA for the CDR3: TGTGCCAGCAGCGGGTGTAGAGATTGTATACGTAGGCAGTACTTC.

Only a few counts were recorded for this clonotype. One junction end does not reproduce the germline sequence, and a read error may be involved. The chain employs TRBV12-3 or TRBV12-4 and TRBJ2-6; tentatively, D is TRBD1 or TRBD2 (6 bases each). This CDR3 is built from 18 residues. CDR3 amino acids: CACSSGASVYSGANVLTF. CDR3 nucleotide sequence: TGTGCCTGCAGTTCGGGGGCTAGCGTGTACTCTGGGGCCAACGTCCTGACTTTC.

This clonotype was detected only a few times. V and J are TRBV6-6 and TRBJ1-1; D ambiguous. Trimming took off 6 bases at V and 4 bases at J, with 12 bases between the two ends. CDR1 is MNHNY, CDR2 SVGAGI, per germline (reference sequence). This CDR3 has 13 residues. CDR3 region: CASRRGESTEAFF. Here the CDR3 DNA reads TGTGCCAGCAGGCGCGGGGAGTCCACTGAAGCTTTCTTT.

This clonotype was seen a single time. A much larger clone differs by one base, so this may be a read error. The chain links TRBV12-3 or TRBV12-4 to TRBJ2-7; 8 bases match TRBD2. The CDR3 has 15 amino acids. The ends lost 6 bases at V and 3 bases at J; junction bases unmatched: 10. The CDR3 nucleotides are TGTGCCAGCAGGAGGACTAGCAGGAACCGCTACGAGCAGTACTTC. Its translation is CASRRTSRNRYEQYF.

This clonotype was found a few times. This sequence joins TRBV5-5 and TRBJ2-4; D is possibly TRBD2 (6 bases). Germline CDR1 SGHKS, CDR2 YYEKEE (reference sequence). This CDR3 is 14 amino acids long. The CDR3 DNA follows: TGTGCTAGCGGCAGGGAAGGGGCCAAAAACATTCAGTACTTC. Protein sequence: CASGREGAKNIQYF.

This rearrangement joins TRBV25-1 to TRBJ2-2; D might be TRBD2 (5 bases). This CDR3 has 16 amino acids. The ends were cut back, 1 base at V and 6 bases at J, with 15 bases in the middle. CDR1 and CDR2 (germline): MGHDK, SYGVNS. CDR3 DNA: TGTGCCAGCAGTGAATTCGCGGTCGGGGTCCCCGGGGAGCTGTTTTTT. It is translated as CASSEFAVGVPGELFF.

The genes are TRBV15 and TRBJ2-3, with 7 bases aligning to TRBD1. The CDR3 has 14 residues. V was clipped by 4 bases and J by 4 bases; unmatched bases: 5. The V gene's germline CDR1 is LNHNV and CDR2 YYDKDF (reference sequence). The CDR3 bases are TGTGCCACCAGCACCGGACAGGTTGCAGATACGCAGTATTTT. Amino acids: CATSTGQVADTQYF.

This clonotype was seen many times. V usage is TRBV3-1 and J usage is TRBJ2-7, with D possibly being TRBD2 (6 bases). Per germline, CDR1 LGHDT and CDR2 YNNKEL (reference sequence). The germline V and J ends were trimmed by 4 bases and 0 bases, with 10 bases remaining between them. CDR3 size: 14 residues. The CDR3, as DNA: TGTGCCAGCAGCCGGGACTTCCCCTCCTACGAGCAGTACTTC. Its protein is CASSRDFPSYEQYF.

This clonotype turned up a few times. The chain couples TRBV6-5 to TRBJ2-7, with TRBD2 matching over 8 bases. Germline V lookup: CDR1 MNHEY, CDR2 SVGAGI. The V and J ends lost 2 bases and 0 bases, in that order; junction bases with no gene match: 15. The CDR3 consists of 19 residues. The CDR3 DNA reads TGTGCCAGCAGTTACGCCCTTCCCGGGCTAGCGGGTAGCTCCTACGAGCAGTACTTC. Translated: CASSYALPGLAGSSYEQYF.

This clonotype was found a few times. The chain joins TRBV6-2 or TRBV6-3 to TRBJ2-5; D uncertain. There are 14 residues in the CDR3. V was clipped by 4 bases and J by 3 bases, with 12 bases between them. Looked up from germline, CDR1 is MNHEY and CDR2 is SVGEGT. The CDR3 region is CASSFSPKKETQYF. Here the CDR3 DNA reads TGTGCCAGCAGTTTTAGCCCTAAAAAAGAGACCCAGTACTTC.